This record looks at one T cell receptor (beta chain) sequence and its context. The target antigen is unknown. CDR3 length: 14 residues. With 5 bases removed from V and 5 bases from J, the gap between germline ends came to 14 bases. Germline V CDR1 and CDR2: SEHNR, FQNEAQ (reference sequence). Indicated time point: cycle 4 day 1 (C4D1), after less than seven weeks of nivolumab. After autologous stem cell transplantation all patients relapsed, and prior brentuximab vedotin exposure differed between cohorts. Method: immunoSEQ multiplex PCR; TCRdb's copy keeps in-frame clones and lacks some. The data show approximately 29,000 clones, with over 70% seen just once and around a sixth held by the top ten. The data derive from a study of PD-1 blockade in classical Hodgkin lymphoma. Study outcomes and limitations: There remain no defined causes for the repertoire differences, which possibly reflect disease activity or prior therapy.

This sequence originates from a human donor with classical Hodgkin lymphoma. The sample consisted of peripheral blood mononuclear cells (PBMCs), taken before the fourth cycle of nivolumab. The chain uses TRBV7-9 and TRBJ2-3; D uncertain. The CDR3 DNA reads as TGTGCCAGCAGCCTTTCCTTTCTAGGAGATACGCAGTATTTT. Protein product: CASSLSFLGDTQYF.